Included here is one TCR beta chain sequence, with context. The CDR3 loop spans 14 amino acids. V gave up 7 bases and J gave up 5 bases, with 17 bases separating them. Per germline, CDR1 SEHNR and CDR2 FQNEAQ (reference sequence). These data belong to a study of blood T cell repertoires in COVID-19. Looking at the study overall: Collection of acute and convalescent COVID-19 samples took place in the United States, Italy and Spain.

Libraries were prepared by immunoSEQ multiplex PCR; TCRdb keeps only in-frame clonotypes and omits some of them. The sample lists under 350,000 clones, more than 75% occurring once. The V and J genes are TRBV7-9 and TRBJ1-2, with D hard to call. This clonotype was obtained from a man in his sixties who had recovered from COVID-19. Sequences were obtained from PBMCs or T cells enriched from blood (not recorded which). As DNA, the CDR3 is TGTGCCAGCATGGAGGAGGGTCAGAGATATGGCTACACCTTC. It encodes CASMEEGQRYGYTF. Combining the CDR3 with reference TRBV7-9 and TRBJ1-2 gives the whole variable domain DTGVSQNPRHKITKRGQNVTFRCDPISEHNRLYWYRQTLGQGPEFLTYFQNEAQLEKSRLLSDRFSAERPKGSFSTLEIQRTEQGDSAMYLCASMEEGQRYGYTFGSGTRLTVV.